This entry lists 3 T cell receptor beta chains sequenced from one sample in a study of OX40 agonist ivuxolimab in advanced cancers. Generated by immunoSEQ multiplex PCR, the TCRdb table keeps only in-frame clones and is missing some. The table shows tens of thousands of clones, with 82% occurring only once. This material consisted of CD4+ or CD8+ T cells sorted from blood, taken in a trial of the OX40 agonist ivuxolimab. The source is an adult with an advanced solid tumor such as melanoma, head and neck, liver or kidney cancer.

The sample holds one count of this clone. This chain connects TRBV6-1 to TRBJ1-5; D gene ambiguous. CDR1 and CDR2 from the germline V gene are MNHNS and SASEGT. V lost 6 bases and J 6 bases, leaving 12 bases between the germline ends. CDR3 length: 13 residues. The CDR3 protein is CASSQRETQPQHF. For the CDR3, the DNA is TGTGCCAGCAGCCAACGAGAGACTCAGCCCCAGCATTTT.

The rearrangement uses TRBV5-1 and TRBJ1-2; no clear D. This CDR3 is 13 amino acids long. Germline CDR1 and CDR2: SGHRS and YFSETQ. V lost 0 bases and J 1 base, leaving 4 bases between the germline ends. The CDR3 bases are TGCGCCAGCAGCTTGGGGGTTAACTATGGCTACACCTTC. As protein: CASSLGVNYGYTF.

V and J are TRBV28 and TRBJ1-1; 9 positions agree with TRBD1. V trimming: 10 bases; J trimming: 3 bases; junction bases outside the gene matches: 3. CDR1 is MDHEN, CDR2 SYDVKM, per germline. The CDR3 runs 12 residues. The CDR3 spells CATRTGDTEAFF. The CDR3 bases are TGTGCCACTCGGACAGGGGACACTGAAGCTTTCTTT.